There are a few counts of the clone carrying this T cell receptor (beta chain). Its antigen is as yet unknown. Trimming left V 5 bases short and J 3 bases short, with 13 bases between. Germline V gives CDR1 LNHDA, CDR2 SQIVND (reference sequence). The CDR3 runs 14 residues. These data are taken from a study of T-cell memory formation after mild COVID-19. About the study: TCR clusters were largely donor specific.

Whole-study results and caveats: Day 37-peaking second-wave clones had unconfirmed SARS-CoV-2 specificity.

Employing constant-segment primers, 5'RACE generated TCR alpha and TCR beta cDNA libraries bearing sample barcodes and UMIs. MiXCR was run by TCRdb on the 5' RACE reads, yielding one entry per CDR3 protein. The table includes around 34,000 distinct CDR3 sequences, just under 8% detected once. The chain links TRBV19 to TRBJ1-1; no reliable D call. Sample: PBMCs or a T cell subset sorted from them (not recorded which). The clonotype comes from a young man who had mild COVID-19 (a few samples of this study predate the infection). Cell type and time point are not known. CDR3 in DNA: TGTGCCAGTAGTTTCTCCCCCACGGACACTGAAGCTTTCTTT. Translated, it gives CASSFSPTDTEAFF.